This TCR beta chain was profiled in a study of cytomegalovirus exposure and HLA in healthy donors. The V segment lost 1 base and the J segment 9 bases; nucleotides outside the gene matches: 4. This CDR3 comprises 15 residues. Germline V gene data show CDR1 as SGHNT and CDR2 as YENEEA. PCR used 60 Vbeta primers and 13 Jbeta primers. Clones were sequenced by immunoSEQ multiplex PCR, and TCRdb holds only the in-frame ones, with some missing. The table includes about 140,000 clones, around 77% detected once. Findings and caveats of the study: In terms of immune exposure information, only CMV serostatus was available. DRB1 had the most TCR associations and HLA-C the fewest, a later analysis found, with rates varying by HLA locus. What a later analysis showed was that several of the most significant clusters appeared linked to common viral pathogens.

Comments on this clone: Its target is not known.

V and J are TRBV11-3 and TRBJ1-5; TRBD1 aligns across 12 bases. The sample consisted of PBMCs. This clonotype was sampled from a man aged 18 to 30 in good health and CMV-seronegative. Here the CDR3 reads CASSLVGQGAAPQHF. The CDR3 DNA reads TGTGCCAGCAGCTTAGTGGGACAGGGGGCGGCGCCCCAGCATTTT.